This T cell receptor (beta chain) is from a study of cytomegalovirus exposure and HLA in healthy donors. The study ran its PCR with 60 Vbeta and 13 Jbeta primers. Measured with immunoSEQ multiplex PCR; TCRdb has only the in-frame clones, and not every one. The data show some 140,000 clones, roughly 79% seen once. The germline V gene encodes CDR1 ENHRY and CDR2 SYGVKD. Between the trimmed V and J ends, which lost 3 bases and 1 base, there was a span of 18 bases. This CDR3 comprises 17 residues. This clone was counted a few times. The target antigen is unknown. General study results and limits: Available immune exposure information covered CMV serostatus only. According to an earlier analysis, most TCR beta V segments yielded productive rearrangements about 87% or about 30% of the time.

Sequences were obtained from PBMCs. The chain employs TRBV10-3 and TRBJ1-1; D uncertain. The clonotype was recovered from a man aged 18 to 35 in good health and CMV-seronegative. The CDR3 nucleotides read TGTGCCATCAGTGATACTCCCCGCGGCAGTTCGAACACTGAAGCTTTCTTT. Protein: CAISDTPRGSSNTEAFF.